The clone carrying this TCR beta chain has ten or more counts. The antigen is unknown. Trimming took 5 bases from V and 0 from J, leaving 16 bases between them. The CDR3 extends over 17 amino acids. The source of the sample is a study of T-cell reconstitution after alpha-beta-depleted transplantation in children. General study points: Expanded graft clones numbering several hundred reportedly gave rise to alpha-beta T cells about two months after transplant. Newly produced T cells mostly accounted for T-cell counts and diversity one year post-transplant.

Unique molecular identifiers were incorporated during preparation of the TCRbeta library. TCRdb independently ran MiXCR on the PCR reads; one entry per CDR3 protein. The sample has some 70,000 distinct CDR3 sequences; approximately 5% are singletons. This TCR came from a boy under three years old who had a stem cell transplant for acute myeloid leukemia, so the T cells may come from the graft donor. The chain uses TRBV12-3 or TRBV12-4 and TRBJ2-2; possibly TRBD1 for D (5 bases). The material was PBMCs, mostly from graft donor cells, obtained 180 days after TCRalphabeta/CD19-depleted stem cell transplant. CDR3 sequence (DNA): TGTGCCAGCAGTCCTGGCTACGGACAAGCGAACACCGGGGAGCTGTTTTTT. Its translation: CASSPGYGQANTGELFF.